At least ten counts were recorded for the clone carrying this T cell receptor beta chain. These data come from a study of spatial heterogeneity in lung cancer. Overall study context: Raw sequencing reads included, on average, more than eight appearances of each unique TCR and UMI combination.

All TCR cDNA molecules were individually tagged with a unique molecular identifier. TCRdb re-analysed the 5' RACE reads in MiXCR, keeping a single row per CDR3 protein. The sample includes some 28,000 distinct CDR3 sequences, 8.4% of them seen just once. Germline V gene data show CDR1 as SGHTA and CDR2 as FQGNSA. This CDR3 is built from 15 residues. The V gene end was trimmed by 6 bases and the J gene end by 4 bases; junction bases not matched to a gene: 5. As to time point: sample taken at primary tumor resection. Sequencing covered unsorted whole RNA taken from tumor, nontumor lung or frozen PBMC. The donors were 55 to 85 patients with non-small cell lung cancer that was early-stage and untreated.

V is TRBV7-2 and J is TRBJ2-5, with 13 bases fitting TRBD2. The clonotype originates from a female donor with early-stage non-small cell lung cancer. The material was PBMCs, obtained at surgery. CDR3 in DNA: TGTGCCAGCAGATGGACTAGCGGGAGAGTAGAGACCCAGTACTTC. Encoded protein: CASRWTSGRVETQYF.